Detailed here is one TCR beta chain. What it binds is not known. In the source study's methods: Junction-only sequences without quality scores were provided by ImmunoSEQ, so filtering was different. TCRdb's copy holds only in-frame clones and misses some; the assay was immunoSEQ multiplex PCR. That table supplies the V and J calls and clone size; D and trimming were determined from the DNA. The table lists hundreds of thousands of clones, around 96% of them singletons. The CDR3 is 14 amino acids. V was pared by 3 bases and J by 3 bases, with 12 bases between. Germline V gene lookup returns CDR1 MNHEY and CDR2 SMNVEV (reference sequence). Naive CD8 cells were CD45RO-negative, positively selected for CCR7, excluding terminally differentiated effector memory CD45RA+ cells. The sample comes from a study of shared clonotypes between healthy human individuals. Whole-study findings and limits: Sequencing depth was expected to affect clonotype sharing among donors. The study drew on few donors, limiting represented genetic and exposure-history diversity. Researchers sampled only blood; tissue repertoires likely differ.

Material: naive CD8+ T cells sorted from blood. V usage is TRBV27 and J usage is TRBJ2-7; tentatively, D is TRBD1 or TRBD2 (5 bases each). The TCR originated in a man under 40 in good health. The CDR3 spells CASSFAGTHYEQYF. Here the CDR3 DNA reads TGTGCCAGCAGTTTCGCAGGGACCCACTACGAGCAGTACTTC.